The sequence of this T cell receptor beta chain was determined in a study of cytomegalovirus exposure and HLA in healthy donors. The primer mix had 60 Vbeta and 13 Jbeta primers. TCRdb's table, derived via immunoSEQ multiplex PCR, lists solely in-frame clones and lacks some. Of 90,000 to 120,000 clones detected, around 72% appear once; the ten largest clones hold around 15%. Remarks on this clone: Its cognate antigen is unknown.

Overall study results and limits: The likely origin of a cluster of highly shared sequence variants was a sequencing artifact. Earlier analysis yielded a pattern in which most TCR beta V segments were productive about 90% or about 30% of the time. Presence/absence analyses treated sequencing depth as roughly uniform across donors. Analysis performed later found about 17,000 TCR beta sequences associated with HLA alleles at 0.05 false discovery rate.

This clonotype was sampled from a woman in her 40s in good health and CMV-seropositive. The material sequenced was PBMCs.

CDR3 in amino acids: CASNPGGGGSPLHF. CDR3 sequence (DNA): TGTGCCAGCAACCCGGGAGGGGGAGGCTCACCCCTCCACTTT. J is TRBJ1-6 and V is TRBV7-9; the D gene is possibly TRBD1 (6 bases). The germline CDR1 and CDR2 sequences are SEHNR and FQNEAQ (reference sequence). The CDR3 spans 14 residues. Trimming cost V 7 bases and J 10 bases, with 17 bases left between them.